The 25 T cell receptor beta chains in this list originate from one sample, sequenced in a study of T cells in Graves' hyperthyroidism and ophthalmopathy. Researchers took RNA transcripts and amplified the TCR beta CDR3 regions from them. First-round RT-PCR of the TCR CDR3 relied on the HTBI primer set. TCRdb redid the calling of the multiplex PCR reads with MiXCR, one entry per CDR3 protein. Among hundreds of thousands of distinct CDR3 sequences listed, over 15% were seen once. The sample taken for sequencing was blood. These receptors originate from a young woman with Graves' hyperthyroidism.

This clonotype was found a few times. The rearrangement joins TRBV20-1 to TRBJ2-5, with 10 bases fitting TRBD2. This CDR3 comprises 15 residues. Germline V gene data show CDR1 as DFQATT and CDR2 as SNEGSKA (reference sequence). V gave up 0 bases and J gave up 5 bases; unmatched junction bases: 6. The CDR3 DNA follows: TGCAGTGCTAGAGAGCCTAGCGGGAGCTCGGAGACCCAGTACTTC. It translates to CSAREPSGSSETQYF.

In nucleotides, the CDR3 is TGCAGTGCGCGCAGGGTCCGCACTGAAGCTTTCTTT. As protein: CSARRVRTEAFF. The rearrangement joins TRBV20-1 to TRBJ1-1; weak D call: TRBD1 (5 bases). Germline CDR1 reads DFQATT; CDR2 reads SNEGSKA (reference sequence). The CDR3 extends over 12 amino acids. The V and J ends lost 6 bases and 4 bases respectively, with 12 bases between them.

The V call is TRBV7-8, the J call TRBJ1-5; D is unresolved. The V and J ends lost 2 bases and 1 base respectively, with 6 bases between them. The V gene's germline CDR1 is SGHVS and CDR2 FQNEAQ. The CDR3 runs to 14 residues. CDR3 protein: CASSLIESNQPQHF. CDR3 sequence (DNA): TGTGCCAGCAGCTTAATTGAGAGCAATCAGCCCCAGCATTTT.

In its sample, this clonotype was seen many times. The DNA for the CDR3 is TGTGCCCTCTCTAGAGGTCGATGGAGGGCGCGGAGGAAGACTGAAGCTTTCTTT. This encodes CALSRGRWRARRKTEAFF. This rearrangement joins TRBV30 to TRBJ1-1; no clear D. The CDR3 runs 18 residues. Germline CDR1 GTSNPN, CDR2 SVGIG (reference sequence). Trimming left V 8 bases short and J 5 bases short, with 33 bases between.

In its sample, this clonotype was seen many times. V usage is TRBV18 and J usage is TRBJ1-1, with D perhaps TRBD1 (6 bases). The CDR3 covers 14 residues. Trimming cost V 0 bases and J 4 bases, with 9 bases left between them. CDR1 and CDR2 from the germline V gene are KGHSH and LQKENI. The CDR3 DNA reads TGTGCCAGCTCACCACCCGGGGGGCGCACTGAAGCTTTCTTT. Translated: CASSPPGGRTEAFF. Drawing the rest from reference TRBV18 and TRBJ1-1, the complete variable domain is NAGVMQNPRHLVRRRGQEARLRCSPMKGHSHVYWYRQLPEEGLKFMVYLQKENIIDESGMPKERFSAEFPKEGPSILRIQQVVRGDSAAYFCASSPPGGRTEAFFGQGTRLTVV.

The V call is TRBV6-2 or TRBV6-3, the J call TRBJ2-3; the D is unclear. Germline CDR1 and CDR2: MNHEY and SVGEGT. V lost 6 bases and J 7 bases, leaving 14 bases between the germline ends. The CDR3 extends over 13 amino acids. CDR3 residues: CASSPEDLHTQYF. As DNA, the CDR3 is TGTGCCAGCAGCCCCGAGGACCTCCATACGCAGTATTTT.

Ten or more counts support this clonotype. The chain has TRBV20-1 and TRBJ1-6; tentative D call: TRBD1 (6 bases). Trimming removed 6 bases at V and 8 bases at J, with 14 bases between. The V gene's germline CDR1 is DFQATT and CDR2 SNEGSKA (reference sequence). This CDR3 is built from 13 residues. In nucleotides, the CDR3 is TGCAGTGCGGCAGGGGTCGGGGATTCACCCCTCCACTTT. Its protein product is CSAAGVGDSPLHF.

This clonotype has just a few counts. The V call is TRBV25-1, the J call TRBJ2-3; D ambiguous. Germline values: CDR1 MGHDK, CDR2 SYGVNS. V dropped 6 bases and J dropped 1 base, with 8 bases sitting between them. The CDR3 has 13 amino acids. CDR3 protein: CASRTPGTDTQYF. CDR3 DNA: TGTGCCAGCAGGACCCCCGGCACAGATACGCAGTATTTT.

The V and J genes are TRBV5-5 and TRBJ2-5, with 8 positions matching TRBD2. This CDR3 comprises 16 residues. Germline V gene lookup returns CDR1 SGHKS and CDR2 YYEKEE (reference sequence). V trimming: 1 base; J trimming: 1 base; junction bases outside the gene matches: 6. CDR3 DNA sequence: TGTGCCAGCAGCTTGCGTAGCGGGGCCCGCCAAGAGACCCAGTACTTC. It specifies CASSLRSGARQETQYF.

The V and J genes are TRBV5-6 and TRBJ2-1; 8 bases fit TRBD2. The length of the CDR3 is 15 residues. Germline lookup yields CDR1 SGHDT and CDR2 YYEEEE. V was clipped by 3 bases and J by 5 bases; unmatched bases: 7. The CDR3 bases are TGTGCCAGCAGCTCGGTAGCGGGATCCCACAATGAGCAGTTCTTC. Its translation: CASSSVAGSHNEQFF. The complete variable domain, with remaining parts taken from reference TRBV5-6 and TRBJ2-1, reads DAGVTQSPTHLIKTRGQQVTLRCSPKSGHDTVSWYQQALGQGPQFIFQYYEEEERQRGNFPDRFSGHQFPNYSSELNVNALLLGDSALYLCASSSVAGSHNEQFFGPGTRLTVL.

The chain is built from TRBV6-6 and TRBJ2-7, with 7 bases fitting TRBD2. CDR1 and CDR2 (germline): MNHNY, SVGAGI (reference sequence). V lost 0 bases and J lost 4; bases outside the gene matches: 6. The CDR3 extends over 15 amino acids. CDR3 coding DNA: TGTGCCAGCAGTTACTCGGGAGGGCCCGTGTACGAGCAGTACTTC. It codes for CASSYSGGPVYEQYF.

The sample holds a few counts of this clonotype. The chain recombines TRBV7-9 with TRBJ1-6; tentative D call: TRBD1 (5 bases). Germline-derived CDR1 and CDR2 are SEHNR and FQNEAQ (reference sequence). CDR3 size: 15 residues. V dropped 5 bases and J dropped 5 bases, with 13 bases sitting between them. CDR3: CASSQQGFDNSPLHF. DNA of the CDR3: TGTGCCAGCAGCCAGCAGGGTTTTGATAATTCACCCCTCCACTTT.

This clonotype was seen many times. The V and J genes are TRBV6-5 and TRBJ2-7, with 10 bases that match TRBD2. The CDR3 covers 16 residues. With 0 bases clipped from V and 4 bases from J, the junction kept 6 bases outside the gene matches. The germline V gene encodes CDR1 MNHEY and CDR2 SVGAGI. This CDR3 reads CASSYSTSGSIYEQYF. Written as DNA, the CDR3 is TGTGCCAGCAGTTACTCGACTAGCGGGTCCATATACGAGCAGTACTTC.

J is TRBJ2-5 and V is TRBV28; 7 bases agree with TRBD2. Germline loops: CDR1 MDHEN, CDR2 SYDVKM. The CDR3 spans 15 residues. V lost 3 bases, J lost 0 bases, and 4 bases stayed unmatched. The CDR3 bases are TGTGCCAGCAGTTTGGAACTAGCGTACCAAGAGACCCAGTACTTC. It yields the protein CASSLELAYQETQYF.

The chain employs TRBV6-1 and TRBJ2-1; either TRBD1 or TRBD2 may supply D (6 bases each). V dropped 7 bases and J dropped 4 bases, with 17 bases sitting between them. The CDR3 has 15 residues. Germline loops: CDR1 MNHNS, CDR2 SASEGT. The CDR3 DNA sequence: TGTGCCAGCACGGAAGGGGGGCCACCTTACAATGAGCAGTTCTTC. Residues: CASTEGGPPYNEQFF.

A few counts support this clonotype. The chain employs TRBV4-3 and TRBJ2-3; maybe TRBD1 (6 bases). Germline V lookup: CDR1 LGHNA, CDR2 YSLEER. The ends were cut back, 1 base at V and 0 bases at J, with 11 bases in the middle. This CDR3 comprises 16 residues. Here the CDR3 DNA reads TGCGCCAGCAGCCAAGCACCAGGGGAAAGCACAGATACGCAGTATTTT. This gives the protein CASSQAPGESTDTQYF.

This clonotype was recorded at least ten times. This rearrangement joins TRBV7-9 to TRBJ2-3; weak D call: TRBD1 (6 bases). The germline V gene has CDR1 SEHNR and CDR2 FQNEAQ (reference sequence). The CDR3 is 15 residues long. Trimming removed 2 bases at V and 8 bases at J, with 17 bases between. The CDR3 reads CASSLPGQSYLTQYF. CDR3 bases: TGTGCCAGCAGCTTACCAGGACAGTCCTATCTTACGCAGTATTTT.

CDR3 amino acids: CASTGRAGNTIYF. CDR3 sequence (DNA): TGTGCCAGCACCGGACGGGCGGGAAACACCATATATTTT. V usage is TRBV5-6 and J usage is TRBJ1-3; no firm D call. The CDR3 runs 13 residues. V lost 6 bases and J lost 4, with 11 bases in between. In germline, CDR1 is SGHDT, CDR2 YYEEEE.

This clonotype was counted a few times. The rearrangement links TRBV14 to TRBJ2-2; 7 bases fit TRBD1. The CDR3 spans 13 residues. Germline CDR1 and CDR2: SGHDN and FVKESK. The J segment lost 13 bases and the V segment lost 6 bases, leaving 11 bases of the junction unmatched. The CDR3 sequence is CASSRQGAFSLFF. In DNA form, the CDR3 reads TGTGCCAGCAGTCGACAGGGCGCTTTTTCGCTGTTTTTT.

This clonotype was observed many times. Here the CDR3 reads CATTEGYNEQFF. The CDR3 DNA is TGTGCCACCACCGAGGGGTACAATGAGCAGTTCTTC. The chain recombines TRBV6-1 with TRBJ2-1; D possibly uses TRBD1 or TRBD2 (5 bases each). This CDR3 is built from 12 residues. Trimming shortened V by 10 bases and J by 4 bases, and 11 bases separated the two germline ends. CDR1 is MNHNS, CDR2 SASEGT, per germline.

This clonotype was seen repeatedly, ten times or more. This chain links TRBV20-1 with TRBJ2-3; D remains ambiguous. The germline CDR1 and CDR2 sequences are DFQATT and SNEGSKA (reference sequence). Trimming cost V 6 bases and J 1 base, with 14 bases left between them. The CDR3 is made up of 14 amino acids. The CDR3 DNA is TGCAGTGCCAGCCACAGCGTGGGCACAGATACGCAGTATTTT. It is translated as CSASHSVGTDTQYF.

This clonotype was observed at least ten times. The chain has TRBV11-3 and TRBJ2-1; weak D call: TRBD2 (6 bases). CDR1 is SGHNT and CDR2 is YENEEA in the germline V gene. Trimming removed 5 bases at V and 7 bases at J, with 12 bases between. The CDR3 extends over 13 amino acids. In nucleotides, the CDR3 is TGTGCCAGCAGCCCGGCAGGGAGGAATGAGCAGTTCTTC. This translates into CASSPAGRNEQFF.

The chain couples TRBV6-2 or TRBV6-3 to TRBJ1-1, with 8 bases fitting TRBD1. The ends lost 10 bases at V and 0 bases at J; junction bases unmatched: 7. The CDR3 runs to 14 residues. Germline CDR1 MNHEY, CDR2 SVGEGT. The CDR3 DNA is TGTGCCACAAGGGACAGGCTGATGAACACTGAAGCTTTCTTT. Its protein product is CATRDRLMNTEAFF.

At least ten counts were recorded for this clonotype. The chain combines TRBV20-1 with TRBJ1-1, with D perhaps TRBD1 (5 bases). V was shortened by 5 bases and J by 1 base, with 14 bases between the two germline ends. Germline CDR1 reads DFQATT; CDR2 reads SNEGSKA (reference sequence). The CDR3 is 14 residues long. In nucleotides, the CDR3 is TGCAGTGCTGGGGCAATCGAACCGAACACTGAAGCTTTCTTT. It yields the protein CSAGAIEPNTEAFF.

The chain has TRBV19 and TRBJ1-1; D remains unclear. Germline loops: CDR1 LNHDA, CDR2 SQIVND (reference sequence). The CDR3 totals 12 residues. Trimming took off 5 bases at V and 5 bases at J, with 9 bases between the two ends. CDR3 amino acids: CASSHLGTEAFF. In DNA form, the CDR3 reads TGTGCCAGTAGTCATTTAGGGACTGAAGCTTTCTTT.